Given below is one T cell receptor beta chain in context. TCRdb's copy holds only in-frame clones and misses some; the assay was immunoSEQ multiplex PCR. The sample contains tens of thousands of clones, 90% of which appear only once. These data belong to a study of control samples from healthy donors and cancer patients. V was clipped by 4 bases and J by 4 bases, with 12 bases between them. This CDR3 comprises 13 residues. Per germline, CDR1 SQVTM and CDR2 ANQGSEA. This clonotype was sampled from a woman between 18 and 29 years old in good health. The chain combines TRBV29-1 with TRBJ2-3; no firm D call. The sample comprised blood. Written as DNA, the CDR3 is TGCAGCGTTGTGTATGAGACCGCAGATACGCAGTATTTT. Translating it yields CSVVYETADTQYF.